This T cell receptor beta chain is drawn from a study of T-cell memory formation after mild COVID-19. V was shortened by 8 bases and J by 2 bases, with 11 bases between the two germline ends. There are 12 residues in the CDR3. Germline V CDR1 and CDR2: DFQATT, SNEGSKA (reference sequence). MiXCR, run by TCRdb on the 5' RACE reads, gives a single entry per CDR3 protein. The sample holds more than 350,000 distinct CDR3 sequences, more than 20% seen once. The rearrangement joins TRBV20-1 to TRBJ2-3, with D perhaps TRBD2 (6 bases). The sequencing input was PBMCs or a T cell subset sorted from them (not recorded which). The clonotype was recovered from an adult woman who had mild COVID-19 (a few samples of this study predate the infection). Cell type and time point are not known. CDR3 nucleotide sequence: TGCAGTTTAGCGGACGACACAGATACGCAGTATTTT. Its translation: CSLADDTDTQYF.